This TCR beta chain is drawn from a study of PD-L1 blockade in urothelial cancer (dated by TCRdb to the late 2010s). Looking at the study overall: All patients started therapy at some point between 2014 and 2016 and received atezolizumab 1,200 mg intravenously every 3 weeks. About nine tenths of the roughly 29 patients were males with bladder-origin urothelial cancer, and 18 of 29 reported a prior smoking history. An ECOG performance status of 0 or 1 was recorded for the patients, and 0 to 3 prior chemotherapy regimens had been received by the patients. Blood samples were analyzed at two time points: 3 weeks after treatment start (second dose) and 6 weeks after treatment start. A median of 141,255 T cells and around 81,000 unique TCRs was obtained from blood samples, and a median clonality of roughly 0.08 was observed. Somatic, immune and clinical correlates of response to PD-L1 blockade with atezolizumab in urothelial cancer were the focus of an exploratory multi-omic analysis. TCR sequencing covered pretreatment tumor samples and matched, serially collected peripheral blood taken before and after atezolizumab treatment. Progression-free survival longer than 6 months counted as durable clinical benefit, and TCR features were additionally tested against both progression-free and overall survival. Whole exome sequencing and RNA sequencing of pretreatment tumors were performed alongside TCR sequencing in the same patients. About 10 patients achieved durable clinical benefit and 15 to 20 did not. Around 30 patients had pretreatment blood TCR-seq, some 24 had at least one posttreatment blood collection, and some 24 had tumor TCR-seq. What the authors observed across the whole study: Improved progression-free and overall survival was associated with having pretreatment peripheral blood TCR clonality below the median. Patients with durable benefit showed greater expansion of tumor-associated TCR clones in peripheral blood 3 weeks after starting treatment (n = 22, p = 0.022). Because of the small sample size (n of about 30) and the many exploratory analyses performed, the results are intended to be regarded as hypothesis-generating.

Relative to germline, V is missing 4 bases and J is missing 2 bases, with 10 bases of the junction outside any gene match. Including cysteine and phenylalanine, the CDR3 has 17 amino acids. The only DNA kept is the CDR3, 51 bases in frame from the first base. The germline V gene encodes CDR1 SGHRS and CDR2 YFSETQ. Points on this clone: Its target antigen remains unknown. Per-nucleotide qualities are absent, and no much larger clonotype sits a single base away.

A total of 29 patients with locally advanced or metastatic urothelial carcinoma, treated at Memorial Sloan Kettering on a trial protocol, made up the cohort. Peripheral blood mononuclear cells were collected pretreatment and during treatment, with between 1 and 8 total time points per patient. The Qiagen DNeasy Blood extraction kit was used to purify genomic DNA from total PBMCs and tumor samples. Collected pretreatment and during treatment, PBMCs were isolated and stored as previously described. Synthetic TCR analog templates were spiked into each PCR so that absolute template abundance could be estimated from read counts. Using the immunoSEQ assay, TCRbeta CDR3 regions were amplified from genomic DNA with bias-controlled V and J gene primers. Sequencing of rearranged TCRbeta segments was done at approximately 20X coverage. Processing in the source paper ran as follows. Sequencing errors were corrected by clustering and CDR3s were annotated against IMGT to assign V, D and J genes. Out-of-frame and stop-codon sequences were excluded, and only productive TCRbeta rearrangements were used in downstream analyses. Clonality was computed as one minus Shannon entropy normalized by the log of the number of unique productive sequences. Clones differing between time points or between blood and tumor were identified using Fisher's exact test with Benjamini-Hochberg correction, with an adjusted p below 0.01 applied as the threshold. Imported from immuneACCESS, the table was reduced by TCRdb to in-frame sequences with V and J called. These copies leave out some clones; in studies compared against another copy, an unresolved V gene accounts for under half, and the cause of the remainder is not known. V, J and clone size are taken as reported in that table, and D and trimming were inferred from the DNA itself. The sample has just under 40,000 clones on record, around 89% of them singletons. About 1.9% of the sample is in the top ten clones.

The receptor chain draws on TRBV5-1 and TRBJ2-1; TRBD2 aligns with 9 central bases. The clonotype comes from a man aged 60 to 69 with urothelial cancer. This specimen was PBMCs, taken around atezolizumab (anti-PD-L1) treatment. Here is the DNA: TGCGCCAGCAGCGGCGGCCCGGTAGCGGGAGCCTACAATGAGCAGTTCTTC. Its coded protein is CASSGGPVAGAYNEQFF.